Given below is one T cell receptor (beta chain) in context. Its specificity is not known. These data come from a study of shared clonotypes between healthy human individuals. The protocol was immunoSEQ multiplex PCR, while the TCRdb copy is restricted to in-frame clones and leaves out a portion. Among roughly 700,000 clones listed, about 74% were seen once. Overall study findings and caveats: In contrast to clonotypes shared by all four donors, non-shared clonotypes had lower generation probabilities.

The CDR3 extends over 16 amino acids. The V gene's germline CDR1 is MNHNY and CDR2 SVGAGI (reference sequence). The V and J ends lost 0 bases and 5 bases respectively, with 16 bases between them. The clonotype was recovered from a woman aged 25 to 39 in good health. The specimen was memory CD4+ T cells sorted from blood. Stated subset: CD45RA-negative fraction. This sequence joins TRBV6-6 and TRBJ1-2; D gene uncertain. The CDR3 nucleotides are TGTGCCAGCAGTTACTCGATCAGATCTCGGGGATATGGCTACACCTTC. Translation: CASSYSIRSRGYGYTF.